Listed here is a single T cell receptor (beta chain). Some clones are missing from TCRdb's copy, which holds only in-frame ones; the method was immunoSEQ multiplex PCR. This sample has more than 95,000 clones, with 81% found just once. This entry comes from a study of glioma-infiltrating T cells after dendritic cell vaccination. Sequenced here: blood, sampled before dendritic cell vaccination. This sequence originates from a human donor with glioblastoma.

The CDR3 here is CASSLTPTDPNGYTF. The CDR3 bases are TGTGCCAGCAGCTTGACCCCGACAGACCCCAATGGCTACACCTTC. The rearrangement links TRBV5-4 to TRBJ1-2, with D tentatively TRBD1 (5 bases). Trimming pared 1 base from V and 6 bases from J, leaving 16 bases between. Germline V gives CDR1 SGHNT, CDR2 YYREEE (reference sequence). The CDR3 runs to 15 residues.